Listed here are 31 T cell receptor beta chains from one sample, sequenced in a study of blood T cell repertoires in COVID-19. Profiled with immunoSEQ multiplex PCR; TCRdb holds only in-frame clones, not every one. This sample carries some 71,000 clones, roughly four fifths of them seen once, and the ten largest clones take approximately 0.8%. Sequenced: peripheral blood. These receptors all stem from a woman in her 70s with acute or convalescent COVID-19.

The DNA for the CDR3 is TGTGCCAGCAGTCCCACTTCCGGGACAGCGAGCTCCTACGAGCAGTACTTC. As protein: CASSPTSGTASSYEQYF. The chain carries TRBV28 and TRBJ2-7; TRBD1 matches at 7 bases. Germline V CDR1 and CDR2: MDHEN, SYDVKM. CDR3 length equals 17 residues. With 5 bases clipped from V and 0 bases from J, the junction kept 13 bases outside the gene matches.

This rearrangement joins TRBV28 to TRBJ2-7, with TRBD2 matching over 7 bases. This CDR3 spans 15 amino acids. The germline V gene has CDR1 MDHEN and CDR2 SYDVKM. The V segment lost 6 bases and the J segment 0 bases; nucleotides outside the gene matches: 8. CDR3 coding DNA: TGTGCCAGCAGGTCTACTAGCGCCTCCTCCTACGAGCAGTACTTC. It yields the protein CASRSTSASSYEQYF.

This rearrangement joins TRBV9 to TRBJ2-1, with TRBD1 matching 8 bases. Germline V CDR1 and CDR2: SGDLS, YYNGEE. The CDR3 has 15 amino acids. With 2 bases clipped from V and 8 bases from J, the junction kept 9 bases outside the gene matches. CDR3 loop: CASSVTGQGNHEQFF. In DNA, the CDR3 is TGTGCCAGCAGCGTCACAGGACAGGGTAACCATGAGCAGTTCTTC.

The CDR3 DNA sequence: TGCGCCAGCAGCCTTGGTCGGGGTACAACTAATGAAAAACTGTTTTTT. Translating gives CASSLGRGTTNEKLFF. The chain carries TRBV4-3 and TRBJ1-4, with no clear D. This CDR3 has 16 residues. Between the trimmed V and J ends, which lost 4 bases and 0 bases, there was a span of 12 bases. Germline CDR1 is LGHNA and CDR2 is YSLEER.

The count of this clone is one. This chain uses TRBV10-3 with TRBJ2-1, with TRBD2 matching 12 bases. Germline V CDR1 and CDR2: ENHRY, SYGVKD. The CDR3 extends over 17 amino acids. V was clipped by 5 bases and J by 4 bases; unmatched bases: 9. CDR3 coding DNA: TGTGCCATCAGTCCAAAGACTAGCGGGAGTTCTTACAATGAGCAGTTCTTC. This codes for CAISPKTSGSSYNEQFF.

The V gene is TRBV7-2, the J gene TRBJ2-7; TRBD1 matches at 9 bases. Germline CDR1 and CDR2: SGHTA and FQGNSA. J gave up 2 bases and V 4 bases, and 24 bases lay outside the gene matches. This CDR3 has 21 amino acids. The CDR3 DNA reads TGTGCCAGCAGCTCAGCGGCCTCCGGGACAGGGACTGCAGGGTGGACCTACGAGCAGTACTTC. Its translation is CASSSAASGTGTAGWTYEQYF.

Written as DNA, the CDR3 is TGTGCCAGCTCTCATACTCTAGAGACCCAGTACTTC. This translates into CASSHTLETQYF. This sequence joins TRBV6-5 and TRBJ2-5; D unresolved. Trimming removed 8 bases from V and 4 bases from J, with 11 bases in between. The germline gives CDR1 MNHEY, CDR2 SVGAGI. This CDR3 is built from 12 residues.

The CDR3 nucleotides are TGCAGCGTTGAAGCGGGAGTAGGGACCGGGGAGCTGTTTTTT. Translation gives CSVEAGVGTGELFF. This rearrangement joins TRBV29-1 to TRBJ2-2, with D possibly matching TRBD2 (6 bases). This CDR3 comprises 14 residues. Germline values: CDR1 SQVTM, CDR2 ANQGSEA. The V end lost 1 base, the J end lost 5 bases, and 11 bases lay between the germline ends.

This sequence joins TRBV2 and TRBJ1-1, with TRBD1 identical over 9 bases. V lost 5 bases to trimming and J lost 5 bases; unmatched junction nucleotides: 6. This CDR3 contains 14 residues. The germline V gene encodes CDR1 SNHLY and CDR2 FYNNEI. In DNA, the CDR3 is TGTGCCAGCAGTTCCCGGACAGGGGAAACTGAAGCTTTCTTT. Translated: CASSSRTGETEAFF.

Notes on this clone: Sequence at one end of the junction differs from germline and may be a read error. The chain couples TRBV3-1 (or the pseudogene TRBV3-2) to TRBJ2-7; 9 bases map to TRBD1. This CDR3 contains 15 residues. CDR1 LGHDT and CDR2 YNNKEL come from the germline V gene (reference sequence). The CDR3 DNA reads as TGTGCCAGCAGCCAAGGGGACAGGGTATCCTCCGAGCAGTACTTC. The encoded protein is CASSQGDRVSSEQYF.

CDR3 sequence (DNA): TGCGCCAGCAAACTAGCGGGGGGGCCGAATGAGCAGTTCTTC. Protein: CASKLAGGPNEQFF. The J gene is TRBJ2-1, the V gene TRBV10-2; TRBD2 aligns across 13 bases. Losses at the gene ends were 7 bases for V and 7 bases for J; bases not matched to a gene: 4. CDR3 size: 14 residues. The germline CDR1 and CDR2 sequences are WSHSY and SAAADI.

V and J are TRBV27 and TRBJ2-7, with TRBD1 identical over 7 bases. Looked up from germline, CDR1 is MNHEY and CDR2 is SMNVEV (reference sequence). The CDR3 extends over 14 amino acids. V trimming: 6 bases; J trimming: 3 bases; junction bases outside the gene matches: 8. The CDR3 here is CASSLRQGNYEQYF. The CDR3 nucleotides read TGTGCCAGCAGCCTACGACAGGGTAACTACGAGCAGTACTTC.

The rearrangement links TRBV30 to TRBJ1-1; TRBD1 matches at 7 bases. V gave up 4 bases and J gave up 1 base; unmatched junction bases: 9. The V gene's germline CDR1 is GTSNPN and CDR2 SVGIG (reference sequence). The CDR3 loop spans 15 amino acids. Written as DNA, the CDR3 is TGTGCCTGGACCGCACAGGGGTCGGGGAACACTGAAGCTTTCTTT. Protein product: CAWTAQGSGNTEAFF.

The CDR3 coding sequence is TGTGCCAGCAGCCCAGGGCAGAAAGTGCAAGAGACCCAGTACTTC. Translated, it gives CASSPGQKVQETQYF. J is TRBJ2-5 and V is TRBV11-2; a weak D match, TRBD1 (5 bases). From germline, CDR1 is SGHAT and CDR2 FQNNGV. Trimming took off 5 bases at V and 2 bases at J, with 15 bases between the two ends. The CDR3 is made up of 15 amino acids.

This clone was counted once. The chain has TRBV20-1 and TRBJ2-3, with 9 bases that match TRBD1. CDR1 and CDR2 from the germline V gene are DFQATT and SNEGSKA (reference sequence). The CDR3 is made up of 15 amino acids. The J segment lost 4 bases and the V segment lost 3 bases, leaving 8 bases of the junction unmatched. CDR3 loop: CSASRGQGFPDTQYF. CDR3 nucleotides: TGCAGTGCTAGTCGGGGACAGGGATTCCCAGATACGCAGTATTTT.

The chain couples TRBV7-8 to TRBJ2-7; 8 bases fit TRBD1. V shed 5 bases and J 1 base; nucleotides not matched to a gene: 10. This CDR3 is 16 amino acids long. CDR1 and CDR2 from the germline V gene are SGHVS and FQNEAQ. The CDR3 spells CASSPGTGSLSYEQYF. CDR3 DNA sequence: TGTGCCAGCAGCCCCGGGACAGGATCCCTTTCCTACGAGCAGTACTTC.

The chain combines TRBV6-5 with TRBJ2-3; 10 nucleotides match TRBD2. The germline V gene encodes CDR1 MNHEY and CDR2 SVGAGI. After removal of 7 bases from V and 2 bases from J, the junction contained 3 bases not matched to a gene. This CDR3 contains 14 residues. The CDR3 region is CASTGLAATDTQYF. The CDR3 nucleotides are TGTGCCAGCACCGGACTAGCGGCCACAGATACGCAGTATTTT.

Only one count was recorded for this clone. The rearrangement joins TRBV7-2 to TRBJ1-1; TRBD1 matches 9 bases. J gave up 2 bases and V 5 bases, and 6 bases lay outside the gene matches. CDR3 length: 15 amino acids. The germline CDR1 and CDR2 sequences are SGHTA and FQGNSA. Here the CDR3 reads CASSPNRGPNTEAFF. Here the CDR3 DNA reads TGTGCCAGCAGCCCGAACAGGGGGCCAAACACTGAAGCTTTCTTT.

The J gene is TRBJ1-4, the V gene TRBV4-1; D ambiguous. CDR3 length equals 15 residues. Trimming cost V 2 bases and J 0 bases, with 7 bases left between them. CDR1 and CDR2 (germline): MGHRA, YSYEKL. This CDR3 is CASSQNRATNEKLFF. The CDR3 DNA follows: TGCGCCAGCAGCCAAAACAGAGCAACTAATGAAAAACTGTTTTTT.

The J gene is TRBJ2-1, the V gene TRBV6-5; 9 positions match TRBD1. The CDR3 contains 14 residues. The V gene's germline CDR1 is MNHEY and CDR2 SVGAGI. V lost 5 bases to trimming and J lost 9 bases; unmatched junction nucleotides: 8. The CDR3 nucleotides read TGTGCCAGCAGTACCGGGACAGGGTTAACTGAGCAGTTCTTC. Translation gives CASSTGTGLTEQFF.

The chain combines TRBV30 with TRBJ1-2; no clear D gene. Germline V lookup: CDR1 GTSNPN, CDR2 SVGIG (reference sequence). V was clipped by 6 bases and J by 4 bases, with 9 bases between them. The CDR3 spans 11 residues. The CDR3 sequence is CACLTVYGYTF. CDR3 in DNA: TGTGCCTGCCTGACTGTCTATGGCTACACCTTC.

This chain links TRBV6-2 or TRBV6-3 with TRBJ1-5; 7 nucleotides align to TRBD1. The CDR3 runs 15 residues. J gave up 6 bases and V 5 bases, and 10 bases lay outside the gene matches. Germline CDR1 MNHEY, CDR2 SVGEGT. CDR3 protein: CASSTVGQGVQPQHF. The DNA for the CDR3 is TGTGCCAGCAGTACCGTAGGGCAGGGGGTTCAGCCCCAGCATTTT.

This clone has just one count. The genes are TRBV7-2 and TRBJ2-3, with TRBD2 matching over 11 bases. Looked up from germline, CDR1 is SGHTA and CDR2 is FQGNSA. V shed 5 bases and J 5 bases; nucleotides not matched to a gene: 3. This CDR3 is 14 amino acids long. CDR3 DNA sequence: TGTGCCAGCAGCCCCGGACTAGCGGGAGATACGCAGTATTTT. Its translation is CASSPGLAGDTQYF.

V is TRBV11-2 and J is TRBJ2-7; tentative D call: TRBD1 (5 bases). CDR1 and CDR2 from the germline V gene are SGHAT and FQNNGV. Trimming shortened V by 5 bases and J by 4 bases, and 15 bases separated the two germline ends. The CDR3 loop spans 14 amino acids. CDR3 protein: CASSLASGFYEQYF. The CDR3 nucleotides are TGTGCCAGCAGCCTCGCCTCAGGGTTTTACGAGCAGTACTTC.

The chain joins TRBV28 to TRBJ1-6, with TRBD1 identical over 10 bases. The V gene's germline CDR1 is MDHEN and CDR2 SYDVKM. CDR3 length: 15 residues. After removal of 5 bases from V and 7 bases from J, the junction contained 5 bases not matched to a gene. The CDR3 region has the DNA TGTGCCAGCAGTCTTCCGGGACAGGGGAATTCACCCCTCCACTTT. This encodes CASSLPGQGNSPLHF.

This rearrangement joins TRBV2 to TRBJ2-3; 9 nucleotides agree with TRBD2. This CDR3 contains 13 residues. With V trimmed by 8 bases and J by 4 bases, 4 bases remained unmatched. Germline V lookup: CDR1 SNHLY, CDR2 FYNNEI. CDR3 nucleotides: TGTGCCAGCGGCGGGGGGGCCCCAGATACGCAGTATTTT. Translated, it gives CASGGGAPDTQYF.

J is TRBJ2-6 and V is TRBV28, with D maybe TRBD2 (6 bases). Trimming left V 5 bases short and J 2 bases short, with 13 bases between. The CDR3 runs to 16 residues. Per germline, CDR1 MDHEN and CDR2 SYDVKM. The CDR3 reads CASSPWGGPGANVLTF. CDR3 in DNA: TGTGCCAGCAGTCCATGGGGAGGCCCTGGGGCCAACGTCCTGACTTTC.

The J gene is TRBJ1-5, the V gene TRBV3-1 (or the pseudogene TRBV3-2); maybe TRBD1 (6 bases). V gave up 4 bases and J gave up 6 bases, with 16 bases separating them. Germline CDR1 and CDR2: LGHDT and YNNKEL (reference sequence). The CDR3 totals 15 residues. The CDR3 region is CASSPSGGAGQPQHF. The CDR3 DNA reads as TGTGCCAGCAGCCCCAGTGGGGGGGCAGGTCAGCCCCAGCATTTT.

The J gene is TRBJ1-5, the V gene TRBV27; D is ambiguous. The length of the CDR3 is 13 residues. Germline lookup yields CDR1 MNHEY and CDR2 SMNVEV (reference sequence). V dropped 1 base and J dropped 2 bases, with 3 bases sitting between them. The DNA of the CDR3 is TGTGCCAGCAGTTTATTCGGCAATCAGCCCCAGCATTTT. This encodes CASSLFGNQPQHF.

The chain couples TRBV6-2 or TRBV6-3 to TRBJ1-5, with D uncertain. This CDR3 is 15 amino acids long. Germline V gene sequence: CDR1 MNHEY, CDR2 SVGEGT. Between the trimmed V and J ends, which lost 0 bases and 1 base, there was a span of 7 bases. In nucleotides, the CDR3 is TGTGCCAGCAGTTACTCAGGAGGAAGCAATCAGCCCCAGCATTTT. Translating it yields CASSYSGGSNQPQHF.

The chain carries TRBV7-2 and TRBJ2-3; maybe TRBD2 (6 bases). Germline CDR1 reads SGHTA; CDR2 reads FQGNSA. Trimming removed 3 bases from V and 3 bases from J, with 10 bases in between. The CDR3 is made up of 14 amino acids. As DNA, the CDR3 is TGTGCCAGCAGCTTCTCAGGACTAACAGATACGCAGTATTTT. Translating it yields CASSFSGLTDTQYF.